Below are 25 T cell receptor beta chains sequenced from a single sample in a study of Ad26.COV2.S vaccination and SARS-CoV-2 variants (dated by TCRdb to 2020 to 2022). What the treatment or condition label conveys for this sample: around 19 received Ad26.COV2.S at low or high dose, single or two shots; about 5 received placebo; per-sample allocation not given. Repertoires of vaccine and placebo recipients were sequenced from samples taken on day 63 after the first injection. Libraries were constructed by the immunoSEQ multiplex PCR assay. The table was pulled from immuneACCESS by TCRdb, which kept in-frame rearrangements only. Such tables lose some clones; where checked, under half of the loss comes from unresolved V genes, and the rest has no known cause. The sample includes approximately 300,000 clones, with about 86% observed a single time. The ten biggest clones cover more than 1.5% of the sample.

The sample here was peripheral blood, taken in a trial of Ad26.COV2.S vaccine versus placebo. All receptors derive from a person between 18 and 65 years old who received the Ad26.COV2.S COVID-19 vaccine or a placebo.

V gene TRBV2 combines with J gene TRBJ2-5; tentatively, D is TRBD2 (5 bases). V was shortened by 6 bases and J by 3 bases, with 14 bases between the two germline ends. CDR3 length: 14 amino acids. In germline, CDR1 is SNHLY, CDR2 FYNNEI. CDR3 sequence: CASSVWTVKETQYF. The CDR3 DNA is TGTGCCAGCAGCGTCTGGACTGTCAAAGAGACCCAGTACTTC.

This clone occurred once. CDR3: CAWLWIYGYTF. CDR3 sequence (DNA): TGTGCCTGGCTGTGGATTTATGGCTACACCTTC. The rearrangement uses TRBV30 and TRBJ1-2; D unresolved. CDR1 and CDR2 from the germline V gene are GTSNPN and SVGIG (reference sequence). The CDR3 covers 11 residues. V lost 5 bases to trimming and J lost 5 bases, with 9 bases between them.

This clone was detected once. The CDR3 DNA sequence: TGTGCCAGCAGTTTAAGGGGACAGGGTAGAAACACCATATATTTT. Its translation is CASSLRGQGRNTIYF. The gene calls are TRBV28 and TRBJ1-3, with 9 bases identical to TRBD1. CDR1 is MDHEN, CDR2 SYDVKM, per germline. Trimming removed 2 bases from V and 5 bases from J; junction bases left unmatched: 4. The CDR3 is 15 amino acids.

This chain links TRBV14 with TRBJ2-5; the D gene is possibly TRBD2 (6 bases). V dropped 0 bases and J dropped 1 base, with 18 bases sitting between them. The CDR3 loop spans 18 amino acids. The germline V gene has CDR1 SGHDN and CDR2 FVKESK. The CDR3 coding sequence is TGTGCCAGCAGCCAAGACTGGACGGGAGAAGCGGGCCAAGAGACCCAGTACTTC. Translated: CASSQDWTGEAGQETQYF.

J is TRBJ2-3 and V is TRBV5-4, with D perhaps being TRBD1 or TRBD2 (6 bases each). Germline values: CDR1 SGHNT, CDR2 YYREEE (reference sequence). With 4 bases removed from V and 4 bases from J, the gap between germline ends came to 16 bases. CDR3 size: 15 residues. In DNA form, the CDR3 reads TGTGCCAGCAGCCTCCCGCCCGGGGGCCCAGATACGCAGTATTTT. Its protein is CASSLPPGGPDTQYF.

The CDR3 here is CASSTAGIKNTEAFF. DNA of the CDR3: TGTGCCAGCTCAACAGCCGGGATAAAGAACACTGAAGCTTTCTTT. V is TRBV18 and J is TRBJ1-1; unclear D gene. Per the germline V gene, CDR1 is KGHSH and CDR2 is LQKENI. The CDR3 is made up of 15 amino acids. The V and J ends lost 5 bases and 1 base respectively, with 14 bases between them. Combining the CDR3 with reference TRBV18 and TRBJ1-1 gives the whole variable domain NAGVMQNPRHLVRRRGQEARLRCSPMKGHSHVYWYRQLPEEGLKFMVYLQKENIIDESGMPKERFSAEFPKEGPSILRIQQVVRGDSAAYFCASSTAGIKNTEAFFGQGTRLTVV.

The chain carries TRBV10-3 and TRBJ2-7, with 7 bases matching TRBD1. The germline V gene has CDR1 ENHRY and CDR2 SYGVKD. V dropped 4 bases and J dropped 1; count of bases not matched to a gene: 4. The CDR3 is 14 residues long. CDR3 DNA sequence: TGTGCCATCAGTGTAGGGACAGCGTCCTACGAGCAGTACTTC. Translated, it gives CAISVGTASYEQYF.

The CDR3 nucleotides read TGTGCCAGCAGCCAGGCCTCCGGGTTATCTAACTATGGCTACACCTTC. Translating gives CASSQASGLSNYGYTF. The chain carries TRBV4-2 and TRBJ1-2; D is unclear. The CDR3 consists of 16 residues. V lost 3 bases and J 0 bases, leaving 14 bases between the germline ends. The germline CDR1 and CDR2 sequences are LGHNA and YNFKEQ.

This clone occurred once. This chain connects TRBV5-5 to TRBJ2-4; tentative D call: TRBD1 (5 bases). The V gene lost 3 bases and the J gene lost 6 bases, with 19 bases spanning the gap. Germline lookup yields CDR1 SGHKS and CDR2 YYEKEE (reference sequence). The CDR3 totals 16 residues. The CDR3 is CASSSPTVRTLNIQYF. The CDR3 DNA reads as TGTGCCAGCAGCTCCCCGACAGTCCGTACTCTAAACATTCAGTACTTC.

This clone was seen a few times. This rearrangement joins TRBV3-1 (or the pseudogene TRBV3-2) to TRBJ1-5; weak D call: TRBD1 (5 bases). This CDR3 region has 15 residues. The V end lost 5 bases, the J end lost 4 bases, and 15 bases lay between the germline ends. Germline assignment: CDR1 LGHDT and CDR2 YNNKEL (reference sequence). DNA for the CDR3: TGTGCCAGCAGCTGGGGGGAAGACAGAAATCAGCCCCAGCATTTT. Translation gives CASSWGEDRNQPQHF.

V gene TRBV6-5 combines with J gene TRBJ1-3; no firm D call. Trimming left V 0 bases short and J 4 bases short, with 7 bases between. The CDR3 totals 14 residues. Per the germline V gene, CDR1 is MNHEY and CDR2 is SVGAGI. The CDR3 is CASSYSTGGNTIYF. CDR3 nucleotides: TGTGCCAGCAGTTACTCGACGGGGGGAAACACCATATATTTT.

The chain links TRBV11-3 to TRBJ2-1; no clear D. Germline V gene sequence: CDR1 SGHNT, CDR2 YENEEA. V lost 0 bases and J 6 bases, leaving 6 bases between the germline ends. The length of the CDR3 is 13 residues. CDR3 protein: CASSLEGINEQFF. CDR3 DNA: TGTGCCAGCAGCTTAGAAGGTATCAATGAGCAGTTCTTC.

V usage is TRBV6-5 and J usage is TRBJ2-7; TRBD2 agrees at 7 bases. Trimming at V came to 6 bases and at J to 2 bases, leaving 10 bases not matched to a gene. Per the germline V gene, CDR1 is MNHEY and CDR2 is SVGAGI. The CDR3 sequence is 15 residues long. The CDR3 region is CASRVGGTLTYEQYF. Written as DNA, the CDR3 is TGTGCCAGCAGGGTCGGGGGGACTCTAACCTACGAGCAGTACTTC.

This chain links TRBV5-1 with TRBJ2-7; TRBD1 aligns across 8 bases. The CDR3 length is 19 residues. The J segment lost 5 bases and the V segment lost 0 bases, leaving 19 bases of the junction unmatched. Germline lookup yields CDR1 SGHRS and CDR2 YFSETQ. The CDR3 DNA follows: TGCGCCAGCAGCTTGGCCGGGTCGGTTTTCGGGACAGGCGAGAACGAGCAGTACTTC. It translates to CASSLAGSVFGTGENEQYF.

The chain joins TRBV4-2 to TRBJ2-4; 12 bases are shared with TRBD2. Germline V gives CDR1 LGHNA, CDR2 YNFKEQ. V trimming: 0 bases; J trimming: 1 base; junction bases outside the gene matches: 16. The CDR3 runs 22 residues. CDR3 bases: TGTGCCAGCAGCCAAGATTCGTTGACTAGCGGGGGAATAAACAACGCCAAAAACATTCAGTACTTC. Protein sequence: CASSQDSLTSGGINNAKNIQYF.

The chain joins TRBV19 to TRBJ1-2; TRBD1 agrees at 11 bases. The CDR3 is made up of 14 amino acids. Looked up from germline, CDR1 is LNHDA and CDR2 is SQIVND (reference sequence). With V trimmed by 7 bases and J by 4 bases, 5 bases remained unmatched. CDR3 residues: CASTRTGGGYGYTF. The CDR3 DNA is TGTGCCAGTACCAGGACAGGGGGCGGCTATGGCTACACCTTC.

The chain joins TRBV2 to TRBJ2-5; 7 bases are a match to TRBD1. Germline V gives CDR1 SNHLY, CDR2 FYNNEI. The CDR3 has 15 residues. V was clipped by 6 bases and J by 3 bases; unmatched bases: 10. The CDR3 DNA reads TGTGCCAGCAGCCTTCTTTCCGGGACAGAAGAGACCCAGTACTTC. The encoded protein is CASSLLSGTEETQYF.

The V gene is TRBV7-2, the J gene TRBJ2-7, with D maybe TRBD2 (6 bases). CDR1 SGHTA and CDR2 FQGNSA come from the germline V gene. Deletions cut 1 base from V and 5 bases from J, with 9 bases between. This CDR3 region has 13 residues. This chain's CDR3 is CASSLGGENEQYF. The CDR3 DNA sequence: TGTGCCAGCAGCTTAGGGGGGGAAAACGAGCAGTACTTC.

The chain is built from TRBV29-1 and TRBJ1-2; D may be TRBD1 (5 bases). V was cut by 4 bases and J by 7 bases, with 10 bases left in between. CDR3 size: 11 residues. Germline V gives CDR1 SQVTM, CDR2 ANQGSEA. The CDR3 DNA is TGCAGCGTTGGGGGGGATGTTGGCTACACCTTC. It yields the protein CSVGGDVGYTF.

The sample holds one count of this clone. V gene TRBV24-1 combines with J gene TRBJ1-5; a possible D gene is TRBD1 (6 bases). This CDR3 has 13 amino acids. CDR1 and CDR2 (germline): KGHDR, SFDVKD. V was cut by 7 bases and J by 8 bases, with 14 bases left in between. This CDR3 reads CATSPTGMKPQHF. The CDR3 nucleotides are TGTGCCACCAGCCCGACAGGTATGAAGCCCCAGCATTTT.

The V call is TRBV6-1, the J call TRBJ1-2; 9 bases map to TRBD1. The germline gives CDR1 MNHNS, CDR2 SASEGT. CDR3 length equals 15 residues. The V gene end was trimmed by 1 base and the J gene end by 7 bases; junction bases not matched to a gene: 7. This CDR3 is CASSEVTGGPAGYTF. In DNA, the CDR3 is TGTGCCAGCAGTGAAGTCACAGGGGGCCCCGCTGGCTACACCTTC.

V usage is TRBV28 and J usage is TRBJ2-3; TRBD2 aligns across 9 bases. J gave up 4 bases and V 4 bases, and 6 bases lay outside the gene matches. In germline, CDR1 is MDHEN, CDR2 SYDVKM. The CDR3 spans 15 residues. CDR3 coding DNA: TGTGCCAGCAGTTATAGCGGGGGATGGGCAGATACGCAGTATTTT. As protein: CASSYSGGWADTQYF.

The chain recombines TRBV29-1 with TRBJ2-5; 9 nucleotides align to TRBD1. CDR1 SQVTM and CDR2 ANQGSEA come from the germline V gene. The CDR3 covers 16 residues. V was pared by 3 bases and J by 2 bases, with 10 bases of the junction left unmatched. CDR3 protein: CSVDGGTGRLQETQYF. As DNA, the CDR3 is TGCAGCGTTGATGGAGGGACAGGGCGTTTACAAGAGACCCAGTACTTC.

V gene TRBV11-2 combines with J gene TRBJ1-1; 8 bases align to TRBD1. This CDR3 has 15 residues. Losses at the gene ends were 1 base for V and 10 bases for J; bases not matched to a gene: 11. Per the germline V gene, CDR1 is SGHAT and CDR2 is FQNNGV. The CDR3: CASSLGWTGLIGAFF. The CDR3 nucleotides read TGTGCCAGCAGCTTAGGGTGGACAGGGCTGATTGGAGCTTTCTTT.

The rearrangement uses TRBV19 and TRBJ2-3; no firm D call. V dropped 8 bases and J dropped 0 bases, with 9 bases sitting between them. Germline lookup yields CDR1 LNHDA and CDR2 SQIVND (reference sequence). This CDR3 spans 13 amino acids. CDR3 nucleotides: TGTGCCAGTCGCCGGGCTAGCACAGATACGCAGTATTTT. Its protein product is CASRRASTDTQYF.